This TCR beta chain was retrieved from a study of T-cell memory formation after mild COVID-19. Across the study: Among the donors, TCR clusters were largely specific to each donor.

Sample barcodes and UMIs were carried by the TCR alpha and TCR beta cDNA libraries that 5'RACE generated with constant-segment primers. TCRdb processed the 5' RACE reads anew with MiXCR; each CDR3 protein has one entry. The table records hundreds of thousands of distinct CDR3 sequences, roughly 25% of them present only once. Study-wide points: Memory from before infection featured some responding clones, which suggests cross-reactive memory joined.

Germline V gives CDR1 SQVTM, CDR2 ANQGSEA. CDR3 length equals 12 residues. Trimming took 1 base from V and 3 from J, leaving 7 bases between them. Concerning this clonotype itself: Its antigen is currently unknown.

The receptor's source is an adult woman who had mild COVID-19 (a few samples of this study predate the infection). Cell type and time point are not known. Sequencing was carried out using PBMCs or a T cell subset sorted from them (not recorded which). The chain recombines TRBV29-1 with TRBJ2-7, with D perhaps TRBD2 (5 bases). The CDR3 protein is CSVEGGDYEQYF. The CDR3 nucleotides read TGCAGCGTTGAAGGGGGAGACTACGAGCAGTACTTC.